The rows below give T cell receptor beta chains drawn from one sample of a study of blood T cell repertoires in COVID-19. TCRdb's table, derived via immunoSEQ multiplex PCR, lists solely in-frame clones and lacks some. The repertoire holds 120,000 or so clones, around 89% seen once, with 1.5% to 1.9% in the top ten. The sample consisted of peripheral blood. The receptors stem from a human donor in a cohort sampled during active COVID-19. Both conserved end residues are trimmed from each CDR3.

J gene | V gene | CDR3 protein
TRBJ2-3 | TRBV3-1/TRBV3-2 | ASSQAKLAAPADTQY
TRBJ1-6 | TRBV6-5 | ASSLGGNSPLH
TRBJ2-1 | TRBV7-2 | ASSLASGRSGTYNEQF
TRBJ1-3 | TRBV16 | ASSRRDNLNTIY
TRBJ1-1 | TRBV6-2/TRBV6-3 | ASSSRTEAF
TRBJ2-5 | TRBV3-1/TRBV3-2 | ASSQDWDRGLETQY
TRBJ2-1 | TRBV29-1 | SVRTGAGNEQF
TRBJ1-4 | TRBV5-5 | ASSRRPTENEKLF
TRBJ2-7 | TRBV3-1/TRBV3-2 | ASSPLGGGWVEQY
TRBJ2-2 | TRBV7-2 | ASSTTSLNTGELF
TRBJ1-1 | TRBV5-8 | ASSQEDTDHTEAF
TRBJ2-7 | TRBV4-1 | ASSQGRLYEQY
TRBJ1-2 | TRBV19 | ASTRAGGYGYT
TRBJ2-7 | TRBV2 | ASRADRGEQY
TRBJ2-7 | TRBV6-2/TRBV6-3 | ASSTGTSGRSYEQY
TRBJ2-5 | TRBV11-2 | ASSLLAGARETQY
TRBJ2-3 | TRBV5-1 | ASRKGLAGIGADTQY
TRBJ2-3 | TRBV4-2 | ASSQTLAGGSTDTQY
TRBJ1-5 | TRBV25-1 | ASPRGQDNQPQH
TRBJ2-1 | TRBV6-4 | ASSGTSGSNEQF
TRBJ2-7 | TRBV7-9 | ASSLAEGTVSYEQY
TRBJ2-7 | TRBV5-6 | ASSLPGQGFLEQY
TRBJ1-2 | TRBV5-1 | ASSLVATNYGYT
TRBJ2-7 | TRBV30 | AWSVERLLEQY
TRBJ2-1 | TRBV4-1 | ASSHSSGRYNEQF
TRBJ2-1 | TRBV4-2 | ASSPRAGSSGSNEQF
TRBJ2-7 | TRBV4-1 | ASSPTASGTRSYEQY
TRBJ2-5 | TRBV11-2 | ASSSGGTQY
TRBJ1-2 | TRBV3-1/TRBV3-2 | ASRGDRENYGYT
TRBJ2-7 | TRBV19 | ASSMANREKCEQY
TRBJ2-1 | TRBV14 | ASSQDVGGSYNEQF
TRBJ1-6 | TRBV19 | ASSMRDRNSPLH
TRBJ1-4 | TRBV28 | ASGYRPNEKLF